The rows below give T cell receptor beta chains drawn from one sample of a study of low-dose radiotherapy and immunotherapy resistance in tumors. In TCRdb, the reads were re-called with MiXCR into one record per CDR3 protein. This table has tens of thousands of distinct CDR3 sequences, about 18% appearing once. The sequenced sample was PBMCs, obtained before treatment. Every receptor here comes from a male donor with prostate cancer. The CDR3 runs from the conserved cysteine through the conserved F or W. The D gene is left open where the match is weak. A clone size is listed for some rows: how often the clone was seen (once, few, many), or a class if it is expanded.

>many|-|TRBV12-3/TRBV12-4|TRBJ2-7
TGTGCCAGCAGTTTAGGACAGAGCAGCTCCTACGAGCAGTACTTC
CASSLGQSSSYEQYF
>many|TRBD1|TRBV5-1|TRBJ2-1
TGCGCCAGCAGCCCAGGACAGGGTCTAGCCGTGGGAGTACTGGATGAGCAGTTCTTC
CASSPGQGLAVGVLDEQFF
>many|TRBD1|TRBV18|TRBJ1-4
TGTGCCAGCTCAACAGACAGGGCGGGTGAAAAACTGTTTTTT
CASSTDRAGEKLFF
>many|TRBD2|TRBV3-1|TRBJ2-3
TGTGCCAGCAGCCTTACTAGCGGGGGAGGGAGGAGCACAGATACGCAGTATTTT
CASSLTSGGGRSTDTQYF
>-|-|TRBV21-1|TRBJ2-7
TGTGCCAGCAGCCCCCCGGTAACAGATTACGAGCAGTACTTC
CASSPPVTDYEQYF
>many|-|TRBV4-1|TRBJ2-5
TGCGCCAGCAGCCAAGCGGGAACGACAGGAAGTCAAGAGACCCAGTACTTC
CASSQAGTTGSQETQYF
>-|-|TRBV2|TRBJ1-4
TGTGCCAGCACCTCCGAGGGTGGGGGGGAAAAACTGTTTTTT
CASTSEGGGEKLFF
>once|-|TRBV5-1|TRBJ1-2
TGCGCCAGCAGACTCGAGGGAGGGAAAGGGGGCTACACCTTC
CASRLEGGKGGYTF
>-|TRBD1|TRBV20-1|TRBJ1-1
TGCAGTGCCGCCCCCCCGACAGGGATGAACACTGAAGCTTTCTTT
CSAAPPTGMNTEAFF
>many|-|TRBV3-1|TRBJ2-7
TGTGCCAGCAGCCCCCTAGGACCCGAAGCCTACGAGCAGTACTTC
CASSPLGPEAYEQYF
>many|-|TRBV5-5|TRBJ1-1
TGTGCCAGCAGCTTGGGTCAGATGGGGACTGAAGCTTTCTTT
CASSLGQMGTEAFF
>many|-|TRBV20-1|TRBJ1-1
TGCAGTGCTAAAAACCCGCCCTCTGGGGGGCCTGAAGCTTTCTTT
CSAKNPPSGGPEAFF
>-|TRBD1|TRBV5-6|TRBJ2-5
TGTGCCAGCAGCCCTTCCGGGACAGGGAAGGGAGAGACCCAGTACTTC
CASSPSGTGKGETQYF
>-|-|TRBV2|TRBJ2-2
TGTGCCAGCACGATCAGGGCCTACACCGGGGAGCTGTTTTTT
CASTIRAYTGELFF